This record looks at one T cell receptor beta chain sequence and its context. What it binds is not known. The sample is drawn from a study of T-cell reconstitution after alpha-beta-depleted transplantation in children. Broader study findings: Reports say that about two months after transplant, the alpha-beta T cells came out of several hundred graft clones that had expanded. Surviving recipient T cells and thymic progenitors accounted for the high day-60 TCRbeta diversity observed in some patients. The authors attributed T-cell counts and diversity one year after transplant mostly to newly produced T cells.

Unique molecular identifiers were incorporated during preparation of the TCRbeta library. TCRdb itself ran the PCR reads through MiXCR, one entry per CDR3 protein. The sample shows under 750,000 distinct CDR3 sequences, roughly 24% of them seen only once. Germline CDR1 KGHDR, CDR2 SFDVKD. Deletions cut 3 bases from V and 7 bases from J, with 8 bases between. The CDR3 spans 13 residues. The V gene is TRBV24-1, the J gene TRBJ2-2, with D unresolved. The sequence was obtained from a boy in the first two years of life who had a stem cell transplant for acute myeloid leukemia, so the T cells may come from the graft donor. The material sequenced was PBMCs, mostly from graft donor cells, taken 360 days after TCRalphabeta/CD19-depleted stem cell transplant. In DNA form, the CDR3 reads TGTGCCACCAGTGATAGGCGGCACGGGGAGCTGTTTTTT. It translates to CATSDRRHGELFF.